Listed below are T cell receptor beta chains from one sample, sequenced in a study of T-cell reconstitution after alpha-beta-depleted transplantation in children. TCRdb re-called the PCR reads through MiXCR, storing one row per CDR3 protein. The sample lists about 980,000 distinct CDR3 sequences, less than 30% occurring once. The specimen was PBMCs, mostly from graft donor cells, collected 360 days after TCRalphabeta/CD19-depleted stem cell transplant. The receptors here all came from a boy under three years old who had a stem cell transplant for SCID, so the T cells may come from the graft donor. The CDR3 runs from the conserved cysteine through the conserved F or W. A D gene is named only where the DNA matches it firmly. Size is stated for part of the rows, as once, few or many counts, or as a class when the clone is expanded.

V gene: TRBV9; clone size: NA; J gene: TRBJ2-1; CDR3 length: 12; D gene: TRBD1; CDR3 protein: CASGDRGNEQFF; CDR3 DNA: TGTGCCAGCGGGGACAGGGGGAATGAGCAGTTCTTC
V gene: TRBV12-3/TRBV12-4; clone size: many; J gene: TRBJ2-4; CDR3 length: 15; D gene: NA; CDR3 protein: CASSLGGKRGNIQYF; CDR3 DNA: TGTGCCAGCAGTTTAGGGGGGAAACGGGGAAACATTCAGTACTTC
V gene: TRBV6-5; clone size: few; J gene: TRBJ2-1; CDR3 length: 15; D gene: TRBD2; CDR3 protein: CASSSWTSGRDEQFF; CDR3 DNA: TGTGCCAGCAGTTCCTGGACTAGCGGGAGGGATGAGCAGTTCTTC
V gene: TRBV4-3; clone size: few; J gene: TRBJ2-3; CDR3 length: 14; D gene: NA; CDR3 protein: CASSRLTSTDTQYF; CDR3 DNA: TGCGCCAGCAGCCGATTGACTAGCACAGATACGCAGTATTTT
V gene: TRBV12-3/TRBV12-4; clone size: NA; J gene: TRBJ1-5; CDR3 length: 16; D gene: NA; CDR3 protein: CASSFGEKRRNQPQHF; CDR3 DNA: TGTGCCAGCAGTTTTGGAGAGAAAAGACGCAATCAGCCCCAGCATTTT
V gene: TRBV6-1; clone size: NA; J gene: TRBJ2-2; CDR3 length: 21; D gene: NA; CDR3 protein: CASSEEEGQSNSGKFTGELFF; CDR3 DNA: TGTGCCAGCAGTGAAGAAGAGGGTCAGAGTAATAGCGGAAAGTTCACCGGGGAGCTGTTTTTT
V gene: TRBV12-3/TRBV12-4; clone size: NA; J gene: TRBJ1-2; CDR3 length: 15; D gene: NA; CDR3 protein: CASSPPGGRFYGYTF; CDR3 DNA: TGTGCCAGCAGTCCTCCAGGAGGCCGATTCTATGGCTACACCTTC
V gene: TRBV6-1; clone size: NA; J gene: TRBJ1-3; CDR3 length: 16; D gene: NA; CDR3 protein: CASRGEAGYSGNTIYF; CDR3 DNA: TGTGCCAGCAGAGGGGAGGCGGGCTACTCTGGAAACACCATATATTTT
V gene: TRBV15; clone size: few; J gene: TRBJ1-3; CDR3 length: 16; D gene: TRBD1; CDR3 protein: CATSRDRTGASDTIYF; CDR3 DNA: TGTGCCACCAGCAGAGATCGGACAGGAGCGTCGGACACCATATATTTT
V gene: TRBV6-6; clone size: few; J gene: TRBJ2-1; CDR3 length: 13; D gene: NA; CDR3 protein: CASSLPPGNEQFF; CDR3 DNA: TGTGCCAGCAGTTTGCCTCCAGGCAATGAGCAGTTCTTC
V gene: TRBV5-6; clone size: many; J gene: TRBJ2-1; CDR3 length: 15; D gene: NA; CDR3 protein: CASIGPGAFYNEQFF; CDR3 DNA: TGTGCCAGCATAGGACCAGGGGCATTTTACAATGAGCAGTTCTTC
V gene: TRBV15; clone size: NA; J gene: TRBJ2-3; CDR3 length: 19; D gene: TRBD1; CDR3 protein: CATSRDLPGGPLRVDTQYF; CDR3 DNA: TGTGCCACCAGCAGAGATCTCCCAGGGGGCCCTCTACGAGTGGATACGCAGTATTTT
V gene: TRBV15; clone size: NA; J gene: TRBJ1-6; CDR3 length: 15; D gene: NA; CDR3 protein: CATGQPEGKNSPLHF; CDR3 DNA: TGTGCCACCGGCCAACCAGAGGGGAAGAATTCACCCCTCCACTTT
V gene: TRBV6-2/TRBV6-3; clone size: once; J gene: TRBJ2-1; CDR3 length: 14; D gene: NA; CDR3 protein: CASSYSTKRYEQFF; CDR3 DNA: TGTGCCAGCAGTTACTCGACCAAGCGGTATGAGCAGTTCTTC
V gene: TRBV19; clone size: NA; J gene: TRBJ2-3; CDR3 length: 16; D gene: NA; CDR3 protein: CASSIPGTDLADTQYF; CDR3 DNA: TGTGCCAGTAGTATACCCGGGACGGACTTGGCGGATACGCAGTATTTT
V gene: TRBV6-2/TRBV6-3; clone size: NA; J gene: TRBJ1-4; CDR3 length: 15; D gene: NA; CDR3 protein: CASSRTYSTNEKLFF; CDR3 DNA: TGTGCCAGCAGTCGGACATACTCAACTAATGAAAAACTGTTTTTT
V gene: TRBV12-3/TRBV12-4; clone size: few; J gene: TRBJ2-3; CDR3 length: 15; D gene: TRBD2; CDR3 protein: CASSYGTSGEDTQYF; CDR3 DNA: TGTGCCAGCAGCTACGGGACTAGCGGGGAAGATACGCAGTATTTT
V gene: TRBV4-2; clone size: NA; J gene: TRBJ2-7; CDR3 length: 16; D gene: TRBD2; CDR3 protein: CASSQVLAGDSYEQYF; CDR3 DNA: TGTGCCAGCAGCCAGGTGTTAGCGGGGGATTCCTACGAGCAGTACTTC
V gene: TRBV24-1; clone size: few; J gene: TRBJ2-7; CDR3 length: 17; D gene: NA; CDR3 protein: CATSDSKWVSPTYEQYF; CDR3 DNA: TGTGCCACCAGTGATAGCAAATGGGTTTCCCCAACCTACGAGCAGTACTTC
V gene: TRBV6-1; clone size: few; J gene: TRBJ2-1; CDR3 length: 13; D gene: TRBD2; CDR3 protein: CASSERLANEQFF; CDR3 DNA: TGTGCCAGCAGTGAAAGACTAGCAAATGAGCAGTTCTTC
V gene: TRBV29-1; clone size: few; J gene: TRBJ2-2; CDR3 length: 17; D gene: NA; CDR3 protein: CSVEDPKPNRVGGELFF; CDR3 DNA: TGCAGCGTTGAAGATCCTAAACCAAACAGGGTTGGCGGGGAGCTGTTTTTT
V gene: TRBV28; clone size: few; J gene: TRBJ2-1; CDR3 length: 17; D gene: TRBD2; CDR3 protein: CASSSASTAGFYNEQFF; CDR3 DNA: TGTGCCAGCAGCTCCGCCTCGACAGCGGGGTTTTACAATGAGCAGTTCTTC
V gene: TRBV6-6; clone size: NA; J gene: TRBJ1-3; CDR3 length: 12; D gene: NA; CDR3 protein: CASSYEGNTIYF; CDR3 DNA: TGTGCCAGCAGTTATGAGGGAAACACCATATATTTT
V gene: TRBV12-3/TRBV12-4; clone size: few; J gene: TRBJ2-7; CDR3 length: 14; D gene: NA; CDR3 protein: CASSLEHISYEQYF; CDR3 DNA: TGTGCCAGCAGTTTAGAGCACATTTCCTACGAGCAGTACTTC
V gene: TRBV15; clone size: NA; J gene: TRBJ1-3; CDR3 length: 16; D gene: NA; CDR3 protein: CATSTEDRQAGNTIYF; CDR3 DNA: TGTGCCACCAGCACTGAAGACCGTCAGGCCGGAAACACCATATATTTT
V gene: TRBV2; clone size: many; J gene: TRBJ2-1; CDR3 length: 16; D gene: NA; CDR3 protein: CASSESSAASYNEQFF; CDR3 DNA: TGTGCCAGCAGTGAATCCTCAGCGGCCTCCTACAATGAGCAGTTCTTC
V gene: TRBV28; clone size: NA; J gene: TRBJ2-4; CDR3 length: 13; D gene: NA; CDR3 protein: CAMGPGQQNIQYF; CDR3 DNA: TGTGCCATGGGCCCCGGGCAGCAAAACATTCAGTACTTC
V gene: TRBV2; clone size: many; J gene: TRBJ2-1; CDR3 length: 13; D gene: TRBD1; CDR3 protein: CAGSGTGGDEQFF; CDR3 DNA: TGTGCCGGTTCCGGGACAGGGGGCGATGAGCAGTTCTTC
V gene: TRBV3-1; clone size: few; J gene: TRBJ2-3; CDR3 length: 14; D gene: NA; CDR3 protein: CASSVRTKADTQYF; CDR3 DNA: TGTGCCAGCAGCGTCCGGACCAAAGCAGATACGCAGTATTTT
V gene: TRBV24-1; clone size: few; J gene: TRBJ1-4; CDR3 length: 15; D gene: NA; CDR3 protein: CATSDPRDPNEKLFF; CDR3 DNA: TGTGCCACCAGTGACCCCCGGGACCCCAATGAAAAACTGTTTTTT
V gene: TRBV6-1; clone size: NA; J gene: TRBJ2-6; CDR3 length: 14; D gene: NA; CDR3 protein: CASNQGSGANVLTF; CDR3 DNA: TGTGCCAGCAACCAGGGATCGGGGGCCAACGTCCTGACTTTC
V gene: TRBV7-2; clone size: few; J gene: TRBJ1-1; CDR3 length: 15; D gene: TRBD1; CDR3 protein: CASSLYRGLNTEAFF; CDR3 DNA: TGTGCCAGCAGCCTGTACAGGGGACTGAACACTGAAGCTTTCTTT
V gene: TRBV12-3/TRBV12-4; clone size: NA; J gene: TRBJ1-1; CDR3 length: 15; D gene: NA; CDR3 protein: CASSVLLGRDTEAFF; CDR3 DNA: TGTGCCAGCAGTGTATTGCTAGGGAGGGACACTGAAGCTTTCTTT
V gene: TRBV7-3; clone size: many; J gene: TRBJ2-3; CDR3 length: 15; D gene: TRBD2; CDR3 protein: CASSSSGARTDTQYF; CDR3 DNA: TGTGCCAGCAGTTCTAGCGGGGCCCGCACAGATACGCAGTATTTT
V gene: TRBV6-1; clone size: NA; J gene: TRBJ1-3; CDR3 length: 16; D gene: NA; CDR3 protein: CASSGGNPPWLDTIYF; CDR3 DNA: TGTGCCAGCAGCGGCGGCAATCCGCCCTGGTTGGACACCATATATTTT
V gene: TRBV29-1; clone size: few; J gene: TRBJ2-1; CDR3 length: 14; D gene: TRBD1; CDR3 protein: CSVPRQGVFDEQFF; CDR3 DNA: TGCAGCGTTCCCAGACAGGGGGTTTTCGATGAGCAGTTCTTC
V gene: TRBV5-1; clone size: NA; J gene: TRBJ2-3; CDR3 length: 16; D gene: NA; CDR3 protein: CASSLIIVGGPDTQYF; CDR3 DNA: TGCGCCAGCAGCTTGATCATAGTCGGCGGGCCAGATACGCAGTATTTT
V gene: TRBV20-1; clone size: NA; J gene: TRBJ1-4; CDR3 length: 13; D gene: NA; CDR3 protein: CSAKWTGREKLFF; CDR3 DNA: TGCAGTGCCAAGTGGACGGGGCGGGAAAAACTGTTTTTT
V gene: TRBV7-2; clone size: NA; J gene: TRBJ2-5; CDR3 length: 14; D gene: NA; CDR3 protein: CASSRDSNQETQYF; CDR3 DNA: TGTGCCAGCAGCCGGGACTCCAACCAAGAGACCCAGTACTTC
V gene: TRBV7-2; clone size: NA; J gene: TRBJ1-1; CDR3 length: 16; D gene: TRBD1; CDR3 protein: CASSPDRGWVATEAFF; CDR3 DNA: TGTGCCAGCAGCCCGGACAGGGGGTGGGTGGCCACTGAAGCTTTCTTT
V gene: TRBV9; clone size: once; J gene: TRBJ2-5; CDR3 length: 17; D gene: TRBD1; CDR3 protein: CASSDRDRDVVQETQYF; CDR3 DNA: TGTGCCAGCAGCGACCGGGACAGGGACGTTGTGCAAGAGACCCAGTACTTC
V gene: TRBV29-1; clone size: few; J gene: TRBJ1-1; CDR3 length: 12; D gene: NA; CDR3 protein: CSVSGRYTEAFF; CDR3 DNA: TGCAGCGTTTCCGGCCGCTACACTGAAGCTTTCTTT
V gene: TRBV5-1; clone size: few; J gene: TRBJ2-1; CDR3 length: 15; D gene: TRBD2; CDR3 protein: CASRIAGGPYNEQFF; CDR3 DNA: TGCGCCAGCAGAATAGCGGGGGGGCCCTACAATGAGCAGTTCTTC
V gene: TRBV20-1; clone size: NA; J gene: TRBJ2-5; CDR3 length: 13; D gene: NA; CDR3 protein: CSARGPSLETQYF; CDR3 DNA: TGCAGTGCTAGAGGTCCATCCCTTGAGACCCAGTACTTC
V gene: TRBV7-2; clone size: NA; J gene: TRBJ2-3; CDR3 length: 15; D gene: TRBD2; CDR3 protein: CASTRLAGGPDTQYF; CDR3 DNA: TGTGCCAGCACCAGACTAGCGGGGGGTCCAGATACGCAGTATTTT